One sample yielded the 26 T cell receptor beta chains listed below, sequenced in a study of neoadjuvant anti-PD-1 for oral cavity cancer. The method was immunoSEQ multiplex PCR; TCRdb's version includes in-frame clones alone and lacks a portion of them. The sample shows about 6,900 clones, 74% of them seen only once. The source material was PBMCs, sampled before nivolumab (anti-PD-1) treatment. These receptors were collected from a person aged 35-79 years with oral cavity squamous cell carcinoma.

The chain links TRBV7-8 to TRBJ2-1; 8 bases line up with TRBD1. Germline-derived CDR1 and CDR2 are SGHVS and FQNEAQ. This CDR3 is built from 13 residues. V shed 6 bases and J 5 bases; nucleotides not matched to a gene: 3. CDR3 in DNA: TGTGCCAGCAGTGGACAGGGAAACAATGAGCAGTTCTTC. Its translation: CASSGQGNNEQFF.

This sequence joins TRBV2 and TRBJ2-2; TRBD1 matches at 8 bases. Germline lookup yields CDR1 SNHLY and CDR2 FYNNEI. Trimming cost V 7 bases and J 7 bases; bases outside gene matches: 5. The CDR3 has 13 amino acids. As DNA, the CDR3 is TGTGCCAGCACCGGACAGGGACACGGGGAGCTGTTTTTT. The encoded protein is CASTGQGHGELFF.

This clone was seen only a few times. The chain is built from TRBV11-1 and TRBJ2-5; possible D gene TRBD2, 5 bases. This CDR3 comprises 14 residues. The ends were cut back, 4 bases at V and 1 base at J, with 10 bases in the middle. Germline CDR1 is SGHAT and CDR2 is FQDESV (reference sequence). CDR3 coding DNA: TGTGCCAGCAGCTATTCGGGATCCCAAGAGACCCAGTACTTC. Protein: CASSYSGSQETQYF. The full variable domain, completed using reference TRBV11-1 and TRBJ2-5, is EAEVAQSPRYKITEKSQAVAFWCDPISGHATLYWYRQILGQGPELLVQFQDESVVDDSQLPKDRFSAERLKGVDSTLKIQPAELGDSAMYLCASSYSGSQETQYFGPGTRLLVL.

This clone appeared once. The chain combines TRBV7-8 with TRBJ1-6; no reliable D call. Per germline, CDR1 SGHVS and CDR2 FQNEAQ. Between the trimmed V and J ends, which lost 2 bases and 1 base, there was a span of 12 bases. The CDR3 is 17 residues long. The CDR3 is CASSLMRLGSYNSPLHF. DNA for the CDR3: TGTGCCAGCAGCTTAATGCGGCTGGGATCCTATAATTCACCCCTCCACTTT.

The chain uses TRBV9 and TRBJ2-2; TRBD2 matches 7 bases. The V gene end was trimmed by 3 bases and the J gene end by 4 bases; junction bases not matched to a gene: 18. Germline-derived CDR1 and CDR2 are SGDLS and YYNGEE. The CDR3 has 19 residues. The CDR3 spells CASSGISSGARVGTGELFF. The CDR3 DNA reads TGTGCCAGCAGCGGAATCTCTAGCGGCGCCAGAGTTGGCACCGGGGAGCTGTTTTTT.

Remarks on this clone: A read error may produce the germline difference seen at one junction end. The chain couples TRBV29-1 to TRBJ2-7; 8 bases fit TRBD1. The CDR3 has 11 amino acids. Germline assignment: CDR1 SQVTM and CDR2 ANQGSEA. The CDR3 DNA sequence: TGCAGCGTTGAAGAAGGGCAGGGGGCGAACTTC. Amino acid sequence: CSVEEGQGANF.

The V gene is TRBV19, the J gene TRBJ2-3; D unclear. The germline V gene encodes CDR1 LNHDA and CDR2 SQIVND (reference sequence). This CDR3 has 14 residues. Trimming shortened V by 3 bases and J by 2 bases, and 9 bases separated the two germline ends. This CDR3 reads CASSINLNTDTQYF. The CDR3 DNA reads TGTGCCAGTAGTATTAACCTGAACACAGATACGCAGTATTTT.

This clone was found once. The genes are TRBV4-2 and TRBJ1-5; weak D call: TRBD1 (5 bases). Germline values: CDR1 LGHNA, CDR2 YNFKEQ. V gave up 0 bases and J gave up 7 bases, with 10 bases separating them. This CDR3 region has 14 residues. CDR3 region: CASSQERGRQPQHF. CDR3 nucleotides: TGTGCCAGCAGCCAAGAAAGGGGAAGGCAGCCCCAGCATTTT.

V is TRBV7-2 and J is TRBJ2-7; possibly TRBD1 for D (6 bases). The germline gives CDR1 SGHTA, CDR2 FQGNSA. V lost 4 bases, J lost 1 base, and 11 bases lay in between. The CDR3 spans 14 residues. CDR3 residues: CASSSRTGSYEQYF. In DNA, the CDR3 is TGTGCCAGCAGCTCCCGTACAGGGTCCTACGAGCAGTACTTC.

The chain combines TRBV19 with TRBJ1-5; perhaps TRBD1 as D (5 bases). The V end lost 5 bases, the J end lost 2 bases, and 10 bases lay between the germline ends. Germline values: CDR1 LNHDA, CDR2 SQIVND (reference sequence). The CDR3 has 14 amino acids. This CDR3 reads CASSVLGGNQPQHF. CDR3 DNA sequence: TGTGCCAGTAGTGTCTTGGGGGGCAATCAGCCCCAGCATTTT.

The chain combines TRBV6-1 with TRBJ2-3; TRBD2 might be the D (5 bases). This CDR3 has 19 amino acids. Trimming removed 3 bases at V and 0 bases at J, with 22 bases between. CDR1 MNHNS and CDR2 SASEGT come from the germline V gene. CDR3 nucleotide sequence: TGTGCCAGCAGTGATTATCAGACAAGACTACAAACTAGCACAGATACGCAGTATTTT. It translates to CASSDYQTRLQTSTDTQYF.

This clone was counted a single time. The chain uses TRBV7-9 and TRBJ2-2; D uncertain. This CDR3 is 14 amino acids long. V was trimmed by 4 bases and J by 1 base, leaving 7 bases between them. CDR1 is SEHNR and CDR2 is FQNEAQ in the germline V gene (reference sequence). In DNA, the CDR3 is TGTGCCAGCAGCTCCGGGCAGAACACCGGGGAGCTGTTTTTT. Amino acids: CASSSGQNTGELFF.

The V and J genes are TRBV11-2 and TRBJ2-1, with TRBD2 matching 11 bases. The CDR3 extends over 17 amino acids. The junction had 4 bases not matched to a gene; V was cut back by 1 base and J by 2 bases. Germline assignment: CDR1 SGHAT and CDR2 FQNNGV. The CDR3 spells CASSLVLAGGAYNEQFF. In nucleotides, the CDR3 is TGTGCCAGCAGCTTAGTCCTAGCGGGGGGCGCCTACAATGAGCAGTTCTTC.

This rearrangement joins TRBV9 to TRBJ2-3; TRBD1 is a possible D gene (6 bases). Trimming pared 3 bases from V and 0 bases from J, leaving 17 bases between. Germline assignment: CDR1 SGDLS and CDR2 YYNGEE. This CDR3 comprises 17 residues. The CDR3 reads CASSAGIRTVSTDTQYF. For the CDR3, the DNA is TGTGCCAGCAGCGCCGGAATCAGGACAGTCAGCACAGATACGCAGTATTTT.

This clone was seen just once. The rearrangement joins TRBV20-1 to TRBJ2-7; D ambiguous. Trimming left V 4 bases short and J 4 bases short, with 8 bases between. CDR1 and CDR2 from the germline V gene are DFQATT and SNEGSKA (reference sequence). This CDR3 comprises 11 residues. CDR3 DNA: TGCAGTGCTAACTCACATTACGAGCAGTACTTC. This encodes CSANSHYEQYF.

This clone was found a few times. DNA for the CDR3: TGTGCCAGCTCACAGGGACAGGGCCACAATGAGCAGTTCTTC. This codes for CASSQGQGHNEQFF. The chain combines TRBV18 with TRBJ2-1; TRBD1 matches 9 bases. J lost 5 bases, V lost 4 bases, and 3 bases had no gene match. The CDR3 is 14 residues long. Per germline, CDR1 KGHSH and CDR2 LQKENI.

The chain links TRBV5-1 to TRBJ2-5, with 8 bases that match TRBD1. CDR1 is SGHRS, CDR2 YFSETQ, per germline. The J segment lost 3 bases and the V segment lost 1 base, leaving 5 bases of the junction unmatched. The CDR3 sequence is 15 residues long. The CDR3 DNA reads as TGCGCCAGCAGCTTGACAGGGGGACCTAAAGAGACCCAGTACTTC. Translated: CASSLTGGPKETQYF. Filled out from reference TRBV5-1 and TRBJ2-5, the complete variable domain reads KAGVTQTPRYLIKTRGQQVTLSCSPISGHRSVSWYQQTPGQGLQFLFEYFSETQRNKGNFPGRFSGRQFSNSRSEMNVSTLELGDSALYLCASSLTGGPKETQYFGPGTRLLVL.

The chain uses TRBV2 and TRBJ2-7, with TRBD1 matching 7 bases. J gave up 0 bases and V 8 bases, and 7 bases lay outside the gene matches. The CDR3 is 14 residues long. From germline, CDR1 is SNHLY and CDR2 FYNNEI. CDR3 bases: TGTGCCAGCGGAGTACAGGGGAGCTCCTACGAGCAGTACTTC. It is translated as CASGVQGSSYEQYF. Looking up the rest from reference TRBV2 and TRBJ2-7 gives the full variable domain: EPEVTQTPSHQVTQMGQEVILRCVPISNHLYFYWYRQILGQKVEFLVSFYNNEISEKSEIFDDQFSVERPDGSNFTLKIRSTKLEDSAMYFCASGVQGSSYEQYFGPGTRLTVT.

The chain carries TRBV4-3 and TRBJ1-5; D gene uncertain. The CDR3 is 14 residues long. The V gene lost 0 bases and the J gene lost 4 bases, with 7 bases spanning the gap. CDR1 LGHNA and CDR2 YSLEER come from the germline V gene. The CDR3 loop is CASSQDLGNQPQHF. DNA of the CDR3: TGCGCCAGCAGCCAAGATCTAGGGAATCAGCCCCAGCATTTT.

The V gene is TRBV6-5, the J gene TRBJ1-2; no firm D call. V lost 0 bases and J 7 bases, leaving 15 bases between the germline ends. CDR3 length: 15 amino acids. Germline V gene data show CDR1 as MNHEY and CDR2 as SVGAGI. The CDR3 here is CASSYSIKDPRGYTF. The CDR3 bases are TGTGCCAGCAGTTACTCGATCAAGGACCCGCGTGGCTACACCTTC.

The chain uses TRBV27 and TRBJ2-6, with 7 bases fitting TRBD1. V trimming: 4 bases; J trimming: 0 bases; junction bases outside the gene matches: 6. Per the germline V gene, CDR1 is MNHEY and CDR2 is SMNVEV (reference sequence). The CDR3 has 17 amino acids. The CDR3 reads CASSSRDSSSGANVLTF. DNA for the CDR3: TGTGCCAGCAGTTCACGGGACAGCAGCTCTGGGGCCAACGTCCTGACTTTC.

This clone has more than one count but fewer than ten. This chain uses TRBV4-2 with TRBJ1-2, with D possibly being TRBD1 (6 bases). Germline V gene sequence: CDR1 LGHNA, CDR2 YNFKEQ. This CDR3 contains 15 residues. Deletions cut 3 bases from V and 2 bases from J, with 13 bases between. DNA of the CDR3: TGTGCCAGCAGCCAGGCCAGGGGATCGAACTATGGCTACACCTTC. Its translation is CASSQARGSNYGYTF.

The rearrangement joins TRBV15 to TRBJ2-5; 7 bases agree with TRBD2. The CDR3 sequence is 13 residues long. Germline V gene data show CDR1 as LNHNV and CDR2 as YYDKDF (reference sequence). With V trimmed by 1 base and J by 5 bases, 1 base remained unmatched. DNA for the CDR3: TGTGCCACCAGCAGAGTGGGGGGGGAGACCCAGTACTTC. Protein: CATSRVGGETQYF.

The rearrangement links TRBV7-2 to TRBJ2-7; D possibly corresponds to TRBD1 (5 bases). The CDR3 has 13 amino acids. V was cut by 2 bases and J by 2 bases, with 7 bases left in between. The germline gives CDR1 SGHTA, CDR2 FQGNSA. The CDR3 protein is CASSLQGPYEQYF. The CDR3 nucleotides read TGTGCCAGCAGCTTACAGGGCCCCTACGAGCAGTACTTC.

This rearrangement joins TRBV6-5 to TRBJ2-1; 9 nucleotides line up with TRBD1. Germline V gene lookup returns CDR1 MNHEY and CDR2 SVGAGI. This CDR3 is 14 amino acids long. V shed 8 bases, J shed 8 bases, and the junction held 10 bases outside the gene matches. CDR3 in DNA: TGTGCCAGCGGCAGGGACAGGGCAAACGATGAGCAGTTCTTC. It encodes CASGRDRANDEQFF.

The chain couples TRBV7-3 to TRBJ2-1; D is unresolved. This CDR3 has 13 residues. Trimming removed 4 bases at V and 4 bases at J, with 8 bases between. The germline CDR1 and CDR2 sequences are SGHTA and FQGTGA. CDR3: CASSSDRYNEQFF. CDR3 sequence (DNA): TGTGCCAGCAGCTCGGACCGATACAATGAGCAGTTCTTC.